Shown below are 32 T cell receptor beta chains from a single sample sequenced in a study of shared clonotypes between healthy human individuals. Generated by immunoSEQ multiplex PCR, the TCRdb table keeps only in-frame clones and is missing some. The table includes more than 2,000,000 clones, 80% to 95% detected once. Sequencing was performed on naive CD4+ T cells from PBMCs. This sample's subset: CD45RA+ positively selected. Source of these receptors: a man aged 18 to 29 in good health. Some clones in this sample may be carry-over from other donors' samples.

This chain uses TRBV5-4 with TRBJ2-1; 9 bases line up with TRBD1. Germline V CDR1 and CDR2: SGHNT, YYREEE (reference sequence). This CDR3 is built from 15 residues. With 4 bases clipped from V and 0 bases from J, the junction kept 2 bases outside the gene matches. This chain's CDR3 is CASSRQGDSYNEQFF. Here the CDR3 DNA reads TGTGCCAGCAGCCGACAGGGGGACTCCTACAATGAGCAGTTCTTC.

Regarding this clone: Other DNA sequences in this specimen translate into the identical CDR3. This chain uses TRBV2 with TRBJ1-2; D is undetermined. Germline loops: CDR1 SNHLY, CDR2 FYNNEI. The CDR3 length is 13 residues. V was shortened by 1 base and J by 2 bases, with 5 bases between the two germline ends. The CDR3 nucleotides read TGTGCCAGCAGTGAAGGCTCCAACTATGGCTACACCTTC. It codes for CASSEGSNYGYTF. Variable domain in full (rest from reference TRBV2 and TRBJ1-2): EPEVTQTPSHQVTQMGQEVILRCVPISNHLYFYWYRQILGQKVEFLVSFYNNEISEKSEIFDDQFSVERPDGSNFTLKIRSTKLEDSAMYFCASSEGSNYGYTFGSGTRLTVV.

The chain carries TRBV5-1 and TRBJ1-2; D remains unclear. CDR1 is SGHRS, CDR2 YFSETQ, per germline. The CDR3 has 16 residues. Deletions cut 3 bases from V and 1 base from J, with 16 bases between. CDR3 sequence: CASSWTGEVLNYGYTF. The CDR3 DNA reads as TGCGCCAGCAGCTGGACTGGGGAGGTCCTTAACTATGGCTACACCTTC.

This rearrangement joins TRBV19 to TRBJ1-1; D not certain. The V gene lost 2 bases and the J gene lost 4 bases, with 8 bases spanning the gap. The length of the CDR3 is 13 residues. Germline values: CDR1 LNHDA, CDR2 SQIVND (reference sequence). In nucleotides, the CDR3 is TGTGCCAGTAGTATACACGACGGCACTGAAGCTTTCTTT. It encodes CASSIHDGTEAFF.

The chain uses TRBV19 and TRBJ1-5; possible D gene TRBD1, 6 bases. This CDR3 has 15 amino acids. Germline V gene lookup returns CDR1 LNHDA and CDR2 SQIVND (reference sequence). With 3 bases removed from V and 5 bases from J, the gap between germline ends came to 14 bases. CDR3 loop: CASSIWSGGDQPQHF. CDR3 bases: TGTGCCAGTAGTATCTGGTCCGGGGGCGATCAGCCCCAGCATTTT.

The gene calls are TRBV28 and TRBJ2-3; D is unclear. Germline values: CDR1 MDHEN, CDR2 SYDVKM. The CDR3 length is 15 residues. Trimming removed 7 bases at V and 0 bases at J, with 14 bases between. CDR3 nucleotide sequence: TGTGCCAGCACGGATCCCCAGGTTAGCACAGATACGCAGTATTTT. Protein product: CASTDPQVSTDTQYF.

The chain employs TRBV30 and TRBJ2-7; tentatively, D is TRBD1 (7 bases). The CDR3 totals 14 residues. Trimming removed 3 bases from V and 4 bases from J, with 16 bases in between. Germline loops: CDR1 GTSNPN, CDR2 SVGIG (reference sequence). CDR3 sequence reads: CAWRSPAGGYEQYF. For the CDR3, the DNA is TGTGCCTGGAGATCACCGGCAGGGGGGTACGAGCAGTACTTC.

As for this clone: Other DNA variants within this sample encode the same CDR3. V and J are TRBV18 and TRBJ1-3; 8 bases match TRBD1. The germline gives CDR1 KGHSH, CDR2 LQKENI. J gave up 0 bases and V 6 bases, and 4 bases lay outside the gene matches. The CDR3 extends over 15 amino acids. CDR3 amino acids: CASSAGGSSGNTIYF. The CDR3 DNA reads TGTGCCAGCTCGGCAGGGGGCTCCTCTGGAAACACCATATATTTT.

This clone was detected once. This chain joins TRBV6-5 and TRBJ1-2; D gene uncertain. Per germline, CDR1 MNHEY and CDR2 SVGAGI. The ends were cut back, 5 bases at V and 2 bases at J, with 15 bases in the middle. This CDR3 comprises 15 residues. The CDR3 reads CASSTPQLNNYGYTF. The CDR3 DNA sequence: TGTGCCAGCAGTACACCGCAACTGAACAACTATGGCTACACCTTC.

CDR3 residues: CASSLAAPGEQYF. The CDR3 coding sequence is TGTGCCAGCAGTTTGGCAGCCCCCGGCGAGCAGTACTTC. The genes are TRBV28 and TRBJ2-7; no clear D gene. Trimming left V 3 bases short and J 6 bases short, with 12 bases between. The CDR3 loop spans 13 amino acids. Germline V gene lookup returns CDR1 MDHEN and CDR2 SYDVKM.

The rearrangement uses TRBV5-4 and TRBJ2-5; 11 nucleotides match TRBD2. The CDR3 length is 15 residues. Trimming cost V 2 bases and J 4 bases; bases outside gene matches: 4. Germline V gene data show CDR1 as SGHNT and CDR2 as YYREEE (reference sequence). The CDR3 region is CASSFSGRAGETQYF. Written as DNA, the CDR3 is TGTGCCAGCAGCTTTAGCGGGAGGGCCGGAGAGACCCAGTACTTC.

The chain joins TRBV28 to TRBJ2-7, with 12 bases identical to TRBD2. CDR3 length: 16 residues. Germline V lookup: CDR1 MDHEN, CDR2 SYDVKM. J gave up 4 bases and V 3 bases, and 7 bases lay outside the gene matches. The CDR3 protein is CASSLGASGRDYEQYF. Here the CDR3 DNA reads TGTGCCAGCAGTTTGGGGGCTAGCGGGAGGGATTACGAGCAGTACTTC. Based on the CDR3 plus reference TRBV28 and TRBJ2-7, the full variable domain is DVKVTQSSRYLVKRTGEKVFLECVQDMDHENMFWYRQDPGLGLRLIYFSYDVKMKEKGDIPEGYSVSREKKERFSLILESASTNQTSMYLCASSLGASGRDYEQYFGPGTRLTVT.

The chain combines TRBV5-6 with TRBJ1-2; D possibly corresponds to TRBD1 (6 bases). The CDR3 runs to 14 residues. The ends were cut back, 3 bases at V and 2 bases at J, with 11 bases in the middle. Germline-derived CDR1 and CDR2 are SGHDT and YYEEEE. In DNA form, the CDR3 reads TGTGCCAGCAGCTCGATGGACAGAAACTATGGCTACACCTTC. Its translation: CASSSMDRNYGYTF.

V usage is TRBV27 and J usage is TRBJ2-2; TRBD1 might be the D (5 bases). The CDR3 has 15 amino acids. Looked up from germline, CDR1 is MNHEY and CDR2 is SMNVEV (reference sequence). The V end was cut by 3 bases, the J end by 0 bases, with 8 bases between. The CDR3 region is CASSFTGANTGELFF. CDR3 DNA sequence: TGTGCCAGCAGTTTTACAGGCGCGAACACCGGGGAGCTGTTTTTT.

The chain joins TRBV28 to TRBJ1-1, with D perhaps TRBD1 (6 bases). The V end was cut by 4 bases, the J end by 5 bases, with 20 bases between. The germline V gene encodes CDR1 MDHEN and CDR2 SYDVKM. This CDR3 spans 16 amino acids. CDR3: CASSSLPTGVSTEAFF. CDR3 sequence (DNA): TGTGCCAGCAGTTCCCTCCCGACAGGTGTGAGTACTGAAGCTTTCTTT.

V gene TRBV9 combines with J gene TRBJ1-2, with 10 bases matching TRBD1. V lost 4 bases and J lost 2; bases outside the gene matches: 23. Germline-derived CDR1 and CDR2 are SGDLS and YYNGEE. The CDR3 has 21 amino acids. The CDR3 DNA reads TGTGCCAGCAGCCCATGGGGGACAGGGGACGCTACCACCGACTACAACTATGGCTACACCTTC. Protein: CASSPWGTGDATTDYNYGYTF.

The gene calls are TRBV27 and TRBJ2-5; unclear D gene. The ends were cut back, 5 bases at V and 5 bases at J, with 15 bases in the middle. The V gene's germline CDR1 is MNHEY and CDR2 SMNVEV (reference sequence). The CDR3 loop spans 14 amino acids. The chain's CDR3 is CASSPRRDRETQYF. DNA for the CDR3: TGTGCCAGCAGTCCCAGACGCGATCGGGAGACCCAGTACTTC.

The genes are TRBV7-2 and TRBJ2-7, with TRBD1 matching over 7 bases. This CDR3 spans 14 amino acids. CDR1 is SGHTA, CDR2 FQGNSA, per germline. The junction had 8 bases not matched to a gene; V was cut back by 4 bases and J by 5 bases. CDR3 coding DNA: TGTGCCAGCAGCTCCCGACAGGGAGTCCACGAGCAGTACTTC. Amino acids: CASSSRQGVHEQYF. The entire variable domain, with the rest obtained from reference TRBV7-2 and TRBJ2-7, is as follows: GAGVSQSPSNKVTEKGKDVELRCDPISGHTALYWYRQSLGQGLEFLIYFQGNSAPDKSGLPSDRFSAERTGGSVSTLTIQRTQQEDSAVYLCASSSRQGVHEQYFGPGTRLTVT.

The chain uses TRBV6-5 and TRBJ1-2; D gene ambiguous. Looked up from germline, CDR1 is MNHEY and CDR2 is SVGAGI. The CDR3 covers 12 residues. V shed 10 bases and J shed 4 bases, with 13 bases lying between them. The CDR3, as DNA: TGTGCCACCGGACTCACCGGCTATGGCTACACCTTC. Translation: CATGLTGYGYTF.

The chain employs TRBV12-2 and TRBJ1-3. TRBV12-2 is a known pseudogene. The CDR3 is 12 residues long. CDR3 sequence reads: CASRLDGYTIYF. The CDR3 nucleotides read TGTGCAAGTCGCTTAGACGGGTACACCATATATTTT.

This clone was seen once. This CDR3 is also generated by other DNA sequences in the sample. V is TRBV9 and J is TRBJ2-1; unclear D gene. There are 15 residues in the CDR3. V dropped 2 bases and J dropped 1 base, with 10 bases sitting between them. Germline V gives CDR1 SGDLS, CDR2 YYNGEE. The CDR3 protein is CASSVLGLSYNEQFF. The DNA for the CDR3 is TGTGCCAGCAGCGTTCTAGGTTTGTCCTACAATGAGCAGTTCTTC.

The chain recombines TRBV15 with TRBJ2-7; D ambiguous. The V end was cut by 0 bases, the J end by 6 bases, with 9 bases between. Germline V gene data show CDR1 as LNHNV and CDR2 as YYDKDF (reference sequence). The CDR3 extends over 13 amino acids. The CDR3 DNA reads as TGTGCCACCAGCAGAGATTTTTCGGCCGAGCAGTACTTC. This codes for CATSRDFSAEQYF.

The CDR3 DNA follows: TGTGCCAGCAGTTTGCAGACCGGGGGCTACACCTTC. Translating gives CASSLQTGGYTF. This chain links TRBV28 with TRBJ1-2; the D is unclear. CDR3 length: 12 residues. V lost 3 bases, J lost 8 bases, and 10 bases lay in between. The V gene's germline CDR1 is MDHEN and CDR2 SYDVKM.

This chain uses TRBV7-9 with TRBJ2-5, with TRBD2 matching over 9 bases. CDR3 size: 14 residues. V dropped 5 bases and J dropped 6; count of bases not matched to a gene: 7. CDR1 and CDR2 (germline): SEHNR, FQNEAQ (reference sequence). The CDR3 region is CASSLSGSEKTQYF. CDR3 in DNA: TGTGCCAGCAGCCTTAGCGGGAGTGAAAAGACCCAGTACTTC.

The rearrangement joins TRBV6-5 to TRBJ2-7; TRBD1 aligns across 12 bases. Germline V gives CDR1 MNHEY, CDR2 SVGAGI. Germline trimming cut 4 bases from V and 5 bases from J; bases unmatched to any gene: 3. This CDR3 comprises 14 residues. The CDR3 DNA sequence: TGTGCCAGCAGTTGGGGACAGGGGGCCAACGAGCAGTACTTC. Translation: CASSWGQGANEQYF.

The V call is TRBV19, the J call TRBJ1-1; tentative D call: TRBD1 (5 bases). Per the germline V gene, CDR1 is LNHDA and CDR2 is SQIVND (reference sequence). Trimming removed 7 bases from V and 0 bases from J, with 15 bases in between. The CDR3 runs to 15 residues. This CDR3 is CASTYPGGMNTEAFF. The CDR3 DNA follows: TGTGCCAGTACTTACCCGGGGGGTATGAACACTGAAGCTTTCTTT.

Here the CDR3 reads CASYSRQVHEQYF. The CDR3 DNA sequence: TGTGCCAGCTACTCTCGGCAGGTCCACGAGCAGTACTTC. The chain combines TRBV28 with TRBJ2-7; D gene uncertain. V was cut by 8 bases and J by 5 bases, with 16 bases left in between. Germline V CDR1 and CDR2: MDHEN, SYDVKM. This CDR3 is built from 13 residues. Complete variable domain (other parts from reference TRBV28 and TRBJ2-7): DVKVTQSSRYLVKRTGEKVFLECVQDMDHENMFWYRQDPGLGLRLIYFSYDVKMKEKGDIPEGYSVSREKKERFSLILESASTNQTSMYLCASYSRQVHEQYFGPGTRLTVT.

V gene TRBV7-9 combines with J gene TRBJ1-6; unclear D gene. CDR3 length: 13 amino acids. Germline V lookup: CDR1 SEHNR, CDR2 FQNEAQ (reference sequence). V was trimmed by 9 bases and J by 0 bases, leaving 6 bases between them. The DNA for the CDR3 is TGTGCCAGTCAGAGCTCCTATAATTCACCCCTCCACTTT. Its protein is CASQSSYNSPLHF.

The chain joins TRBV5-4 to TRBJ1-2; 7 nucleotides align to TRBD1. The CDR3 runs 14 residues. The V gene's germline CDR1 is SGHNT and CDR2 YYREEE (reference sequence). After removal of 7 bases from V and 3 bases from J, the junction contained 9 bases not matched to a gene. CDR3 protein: CASYETGVDYGYTF. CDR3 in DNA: TGTGCCAGCTACGAAACAGGGGTCGACTATGGCTACACCTTC.

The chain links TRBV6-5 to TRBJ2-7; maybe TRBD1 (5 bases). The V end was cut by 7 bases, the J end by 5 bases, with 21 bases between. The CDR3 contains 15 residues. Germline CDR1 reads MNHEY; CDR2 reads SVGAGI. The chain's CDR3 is CASNNDGAPLDEQYF. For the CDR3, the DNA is TGTGCCAGCAACAACGATGGGGCGCCCCTCGACGAGCAGTACTTC.

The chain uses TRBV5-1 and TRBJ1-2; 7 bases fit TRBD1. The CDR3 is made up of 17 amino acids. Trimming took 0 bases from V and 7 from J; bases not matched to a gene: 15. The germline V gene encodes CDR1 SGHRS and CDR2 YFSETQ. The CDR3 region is CASSLASRTGGSSGYTF. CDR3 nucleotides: TGCGCCAGCAGCTTGGCCAGTAGGACAGGTGGCTCATCTGGCTACACCTTC.

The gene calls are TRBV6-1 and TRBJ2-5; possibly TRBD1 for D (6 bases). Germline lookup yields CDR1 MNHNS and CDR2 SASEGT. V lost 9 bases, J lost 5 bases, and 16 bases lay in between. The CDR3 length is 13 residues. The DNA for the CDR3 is TGTGCCAGTGCCGGGACACTCCCGGAGACCCAGTACTTC. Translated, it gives CASAGTLPETQYF.